This entry features one T cell receptor beta chain sequence. Its antigen remains unidentified. Base qualities are not provided; no much larger clone lies one nucleotide away. The sample originates from a study of cytomegalovirus exposure and HLA in healthy donors (TCRdb year 2017). Background for the entire study: An earlier analysis of approximately 550 of the donors reported 250 to 350 Gb of sequence data and 100 million to 130 million unique TCR beta sequences from roughly 200 million T cells. Of the roughly 410 genotyped donors, 65% to 90% were placed in the genetic ancestry cluster associated with self-reported Caucasian donors. The number of donors typed differed by locus, with roughly 629-640 for A, B, C, DRB1 and DQB1, more than 500 for DQA1, approximately 580 for DPA1, and around 430 for DPB1. Among roughly 400 genotyped donors of the cohort, an average of around 220,000 unique TCR beta nucleotide sequences was sequenced per donor, of which roughly 17% were non-productive. Along with the roughly 670-subject first cohort, a separate validation cohort of 120 different subjects was used. About five DR-DQ haplotypes were handled as single units for association and clustering, since linkage in the cohort was strong. The study aimed to test whether cataloging public T cell receptors could reveal signatures of past pathogen exposure. All discovery cohort repertoires had been generated on a single sequencing platform. A later genetic analysis used genome-wide SNP genotypes for about 65% of the roughly 670 donors, treating that subset as a discovery cohort. To predict cytomegalovirus infection status, the study combined high-throughput TCR immunosequencing, statistical association of individual TCRs with disease status, and machine learning. Class I and class II HLA loci were covered by the typing at four-digit resolution. An early release covering just under 650 HLA-typed donors comprised 250 to 350 gigabases of sequencing data and approximately 85 million unique TCR sequences. The later analysis used no new phenotypic data to find candidate immune exposures, relying instead on TCR beta sequences and their occurrence across donors. An earlier analysis of 587 of the donors used high-throughput TCR beta sequencing to judge whether each TCR beta V gene segment behaved as functional or pseudogenic. The study profiled the T cell repertoires of under 700 subjects by immunosequencing and related them to cytomegalovirus serostatus. To study patterns of TCR occurrence, a later analysis re-analyzed previously published TCR beta repertoires from around 660 donors and added high-resolution HLA genotyping. Donor age, sex, ethnicity and CMV serostatus were compiled together with the repertoire data.

The cohort consisted of more than 650 healthy bone marrow donors. At the time of sampling, all cohort members were nominally healthy, though unrecorded immune exposures were likely present. The donor was CMV seronegative and belonged to the group of over 350 seronegative cohort members. Every donor gave a peripheral blood sample, and the peripheral blood mononuclear cells from that sample were used for TCR beta sequencing. Genomic DNA was extracted from the blood cell samples with the Qiagen DNeasy Blood Extraction Kit. Libraries came from the immunoSEQ multiplex PCR assay. For the multiplex PCR, a mixture combining 60 forward primers for TCR Vbeta segments and 13 reverse primers for TCR Jbeta segments was used. The CDR3 region of rearranged TCR beta genes was amplified from genomic DNA with a multiplex PCR assay. The amplified TCR beta libraries were sequenced on the Illumina HiSeq System as 87-base-pair reads. The paper's processing steps were these. In a later analysis, roughly 80 million unique TCR beta chains were counted across the approximately 620 repertoires, and roughly 11 million of these chains were shared by at least two donors. Raw reads were error-corrected and collapsed into unique sequences with a nearest-neighbor algorithm that merged closely related sequences to remove PCR and sequencing errors. V, D and J gene segments were assigned by aligning CDR3 sequences to IMGT reference sequences. For a sequence to be retained, a match of at least six nucleotides was required to both a V gene segment and a J gene segment. A rearrangement was called productive if the CDR3 had no stop codons and remained in frame with V and J, and every other rearrangement was called non-productive. Following IMGT convention, CDR3 was defined as the stretch from the second conserved V-encoded cysteine to the conserved J-encoded phenylalanine. Sequences without an unambiguous match to a single V gene segment were excluded from the earlier analysis of about 630 of the donors. In an earlier analysis of 587 of the donors, V segments were called functional above 56.7% productive rearrangements and were called segregating when the between-donor standard deviation exceeded 5%. A statistical classification framework was developed to diagnose cytomegalovirus status using the catalog of TCR beta chain sequences. V and J gene assignment, in a later analysis, came from comparing TCR nucleotide sequences with IMGT/GENE-DB human TR gene sequences. The TCRdist pipeline was used in a later analysis to assign CDR3 sequences and most-parsimonious VDJ recombination scenarios. In a later analysis, each TCR beta chain was defined by its CDR3 amino acid sequence together with its V-gene family, and reads without a unique V-gene family were excluded. A later analysis removed 550 to 700 highly shared, low-generation-probability nucleotide sequences to deal with suspected cross-contamination and a sequencing artifact. In a later analysis, a clonal expansion index for each public chain was calculated from normalized within-repertoire ranks of inferred template counts. A later analysis computed generation probabilities with a VDJ recombination model fitted to out-of-frame rearrangements, and checked the results against IGoR. In a later analysis, hypergeometric tests were used to score TCR-TCR, TCR-HLA and TCR-CMV co-occurrence, with a repertoire-size bias correction applied to TCR pairs. False discovery rates were estimated in a later analysis by permuting HLA or CMV assignments 20 times. In a later analysis, co-occurring TCRs were grouped using DBSCAN, with TCRdist sequence similarity added in when clustering inside HLA-allele-positive subsets. Co-occurrence clustering excluded repertoires with fewer than 30,000 or more than 120,000 public chains, plus five with anomalous nucleotide sharing. The table comes from immuneACCESS by way of TCRdb, which keeps in-frame sequences with V and J called. Part of the clones is missing from these tables; in studies checked, under half for an unresolved V gene and the rest for unknown reasons. The V and J calls and clone size come from that table; D and trimming were worked out from the DNA. The sample includes 130,000 to 150,000 clones, with 78% observed a single time. 2.5% to 3% of the sample rests with the top ten.

V trim: 8 bases; J trim: 5 bases; unmatched bases: 4. From a lookup of the germline V gene, CDR1 and CDR2 are MDHEN and SYDVKM. From the cysteine through the phenylalanine, the CDR3 covers 12 amino acids. Only the CDR3 part of the read is kept: 36 bases, read in frame from the first base. Here is what the overall study found, with its caveats: Only TCR beta chains were sequenced in this cohort, and the absence of alpha or paired-chain data limited detectable features. While some public TCRs were present in many individuals, most TCR sequences turned up only very rarely across donors. When HLA alleles, especially DR and DQ, strongly co-occurred, attributing TCR associations to individual alleles was difficult. Linkage disequilibrium might explain the correlated functional status among segregating V segments, but an unknown experimental factor could not be ruled out. Three of the identified cytomegalovirus-associated TCR beta chains were confirmed in vitro to be specific for cytomegalovirus antigens. Broadly in line with IMGT annotations, most TCR beta V segments showed up in productive rearrangements about 87% or about 30% of the time in an earlier analysis of under 700 of the donors. In the study, around 150 TCR beta chains were listed as associated with cytomegalovirus. A later analysis found that most CMV-associated TCR beta chains appeared HLA-restricted, with HLA associations seemingly driven largely by CMV exposure. HLA typing was unavailable for some donors at each locus, so association tests used only the typed subset. According to the authors, the approach could potentially be generalized to other disease states and immunological phenotypes. A later analysis reported that several top co-occurrence clusters appeared linked to parvovirus B19, influenza, CMV and Epstein-Barr virus. Specific HLA alleles were associated with more than 15,000 TCR beta sequences at a false discovery rate of 0.05 in a later analysis. A further reported finding was that TCR beta sequences accurately predicted the HLA-A and HLA-B alleles for most subjects in the first cohort. In a later analysis, HLA-associated TCR beta chains showed more clonal expansion and lower generation probabilities than non-associated chains that were equally common. The classifier was reported to diagnose cytomegalovirus status with high specificity and sensitivity in both the original cohort and the validation cohort. According to a later genetic analysis, donors in an Asian-associated ancestry cluster had fewer N-insertions in productive TCRs than the roughly 660-donor mean. The presence/absence analyses assumed that sequencing depth was roughly uniform across donors, and that assumption may not be true. A group of highly shared sequence variants was considered likely to be a technical artifact of the sequencing pipeline. For the cohort, immune exposure information was limited to CMV serostatus. In a later analysis, TCR association rates were found to vary across HLA loci, with the most associated TCRs seen for DRB1 alleles and the fewest for HLA-C alleles. Because the 87-base-pair reads could not distinguish some IMGT-functional V segments, including TRBV6-2 and TRBV6-3, those segments were excluded. Approximately 16 rarely observed V segments, including chromosome 9 orphons, were excluded from the earlier analysis of about 500 of the donors because counts were too low. A later genetic analysis associated a missense DCLRE1C variant with V-gene and J-gene trimming of TCR beta chains, and an independent cohort replicated the association.

The TCR originated in a female donor in good health and CMV-seronegative. Recombination linked TRBV28 to TRBJ1-2; 8 nucleotides in the junction match TRBD1. What was sequenced was PBMCs. The CDR3 protein: CASVDRGYGYTF. The nucleotides read TGTGCCAGCGTAGACAGGGGATATGGCTACACCTTC.